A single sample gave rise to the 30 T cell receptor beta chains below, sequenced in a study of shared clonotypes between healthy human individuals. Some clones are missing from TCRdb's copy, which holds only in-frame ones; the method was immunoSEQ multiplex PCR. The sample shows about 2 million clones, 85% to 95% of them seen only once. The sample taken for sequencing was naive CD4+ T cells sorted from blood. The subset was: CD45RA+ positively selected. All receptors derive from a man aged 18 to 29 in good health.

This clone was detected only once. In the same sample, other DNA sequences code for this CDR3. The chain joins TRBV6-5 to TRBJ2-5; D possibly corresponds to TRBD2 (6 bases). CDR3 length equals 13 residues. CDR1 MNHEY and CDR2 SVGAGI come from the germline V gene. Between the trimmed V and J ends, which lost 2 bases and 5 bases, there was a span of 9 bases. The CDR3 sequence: CASSYGRGETQYF. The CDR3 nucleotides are TGTGCCAGCAGTTACGGCCGGGGGGAGACCCAGTACTTC.

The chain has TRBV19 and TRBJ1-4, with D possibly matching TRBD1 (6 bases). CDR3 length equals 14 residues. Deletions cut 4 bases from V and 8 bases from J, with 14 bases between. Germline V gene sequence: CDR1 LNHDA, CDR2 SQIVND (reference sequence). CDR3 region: CASSKQGRGEKLFF. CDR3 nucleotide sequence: TGTGCCAGTAGTAAACAGGGCCGCGGGGAAAAACTGTTTTTT.

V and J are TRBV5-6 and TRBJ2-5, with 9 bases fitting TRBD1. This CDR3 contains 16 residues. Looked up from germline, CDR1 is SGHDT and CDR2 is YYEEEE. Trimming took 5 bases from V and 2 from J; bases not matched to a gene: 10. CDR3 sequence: CASRYRGTGIQETQYF. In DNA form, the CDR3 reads TGTGCCAGCAGATACCGAGGGACAGGGATTCAAGAGACCCAGTACTTC.

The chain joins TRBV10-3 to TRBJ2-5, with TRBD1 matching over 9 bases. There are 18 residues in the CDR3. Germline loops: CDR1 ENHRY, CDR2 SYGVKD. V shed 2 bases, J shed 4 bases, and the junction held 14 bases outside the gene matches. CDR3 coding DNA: TGTGCCATCAGTGAGGGCCCGGGACAGGGTTCTTCGAGAGAGACCCAGTACTTC. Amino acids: CAISEGPGQGSSRETQYF.

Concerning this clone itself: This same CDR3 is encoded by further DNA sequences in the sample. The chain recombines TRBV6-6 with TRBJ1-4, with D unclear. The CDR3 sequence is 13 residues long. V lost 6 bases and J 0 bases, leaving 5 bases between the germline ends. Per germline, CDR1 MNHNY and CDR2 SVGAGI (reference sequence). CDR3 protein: CASSGTTNEKLFF. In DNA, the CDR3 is TGTGCCAGCAGCGGCACAACTAATGAAAAACTGTTTTTT.

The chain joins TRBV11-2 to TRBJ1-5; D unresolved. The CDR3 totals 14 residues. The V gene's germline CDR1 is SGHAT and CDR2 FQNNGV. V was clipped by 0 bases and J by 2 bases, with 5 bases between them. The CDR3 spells CASSLDSGNQPQHF. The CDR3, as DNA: TGTGCCAGCAGCTTAGACTCCGGCAATCAGCCCCAGCATTTT.

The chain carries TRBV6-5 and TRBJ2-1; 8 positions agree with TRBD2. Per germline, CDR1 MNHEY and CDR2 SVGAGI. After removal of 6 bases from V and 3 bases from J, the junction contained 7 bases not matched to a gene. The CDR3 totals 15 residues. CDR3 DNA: TGTGCCAGCAGCCGGGGGGGGCGCGACTACAATGAGCAGTTCTTC. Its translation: CASSRGGRDYNEQFF.

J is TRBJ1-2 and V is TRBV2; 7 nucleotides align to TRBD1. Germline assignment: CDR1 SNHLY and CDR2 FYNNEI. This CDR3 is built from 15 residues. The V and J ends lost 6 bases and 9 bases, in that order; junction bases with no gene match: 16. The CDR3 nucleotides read TGTGCCAGCAGGGGAGACAGGGTTAAACCCGATCGCTACACCTTC. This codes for CASRGDRVKPDRYTF.

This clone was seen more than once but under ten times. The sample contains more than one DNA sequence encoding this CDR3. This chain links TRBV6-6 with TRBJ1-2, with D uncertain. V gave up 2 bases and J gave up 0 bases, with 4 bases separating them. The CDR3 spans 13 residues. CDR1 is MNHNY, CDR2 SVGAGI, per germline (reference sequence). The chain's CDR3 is CASSYGANYGYTF. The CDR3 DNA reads TGTGCCAGCAGTTACGGCGCTAACTATGGCTACACCTTC.

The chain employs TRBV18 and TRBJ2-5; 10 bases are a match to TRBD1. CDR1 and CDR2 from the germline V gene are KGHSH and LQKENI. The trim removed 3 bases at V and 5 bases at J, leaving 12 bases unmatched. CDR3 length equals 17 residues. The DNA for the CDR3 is TGTGCCAGCTCACCCGATCTAGACAGGGGGCGCAGGGAGACCCAGTACTTC. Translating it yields CASSPDLDRGRRETQYF.

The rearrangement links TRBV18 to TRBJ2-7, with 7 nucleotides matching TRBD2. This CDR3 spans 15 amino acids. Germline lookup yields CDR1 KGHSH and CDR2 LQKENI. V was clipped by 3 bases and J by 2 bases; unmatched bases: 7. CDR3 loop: CASSPTTSRAYEQYF. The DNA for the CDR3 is TGTGCCAGCTCACCGACGACTAGCCGGGCCTACGAGCAGTACTTC.

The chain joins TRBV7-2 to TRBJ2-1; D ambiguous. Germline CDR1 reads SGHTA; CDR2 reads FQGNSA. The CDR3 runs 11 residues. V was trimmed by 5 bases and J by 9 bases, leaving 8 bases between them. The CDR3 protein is CASSPSGEQFF. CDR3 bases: TGTGCCAGCAGCCCCTCAGGTGAGCAGTTCTTC.

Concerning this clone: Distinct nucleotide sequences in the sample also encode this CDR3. This CDR3 is CASSPRTGGYEQYF. For the CDR3, the DNA is TGTGCCAGCAGTCCAAGGACAGGGGGCTACGAGCAGTACTTC. The chain carries TRBV27 and TRBJ2-7; TRBD1 matches 10 bases. The CDR3 is made up of 14 amino acids. Germline V gene data show CDR1 as MNHEY and CDR2 as SMNVEV (reference sequence). J lost 3 bases, V lost 5 bases, and 4 bases had no gene match.

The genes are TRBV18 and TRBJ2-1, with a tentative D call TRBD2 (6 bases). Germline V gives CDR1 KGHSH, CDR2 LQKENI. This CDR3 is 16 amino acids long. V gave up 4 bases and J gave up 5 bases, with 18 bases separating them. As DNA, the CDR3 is TGTGCCAGCTCACTACCGACGGGACTCGCACACAATGAGCAGTTCTTC. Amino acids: CASSLPTGLAHNEQFF.

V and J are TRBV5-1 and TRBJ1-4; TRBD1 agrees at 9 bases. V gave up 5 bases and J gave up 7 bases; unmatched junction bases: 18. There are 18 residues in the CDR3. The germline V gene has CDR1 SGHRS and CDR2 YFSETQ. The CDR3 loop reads CASRSGTGNLRSGEKLFF. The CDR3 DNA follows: TGCGCCAGCAGGTCCGGGACAGGGAATTTGAGGAGTGGTGAAAAACTGTTTTTT.

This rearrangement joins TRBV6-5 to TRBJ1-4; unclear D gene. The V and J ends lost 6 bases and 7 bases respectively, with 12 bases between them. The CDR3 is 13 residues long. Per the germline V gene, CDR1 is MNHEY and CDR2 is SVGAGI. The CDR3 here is CASRPRAVEKLFF. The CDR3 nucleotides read TGTGCCAGCAGACCTCGGGCAGTTGAAAAACTGTTTTTT.

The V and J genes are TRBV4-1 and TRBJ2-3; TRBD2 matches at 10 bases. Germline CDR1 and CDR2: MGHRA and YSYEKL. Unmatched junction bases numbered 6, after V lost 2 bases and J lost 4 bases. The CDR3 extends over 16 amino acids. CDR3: CASSQLAGVGADTQYF. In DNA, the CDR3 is TGCGCCAGCAGCCAACTAGCGGGAGTGGGCGCAGATACGCAGTATTTT.

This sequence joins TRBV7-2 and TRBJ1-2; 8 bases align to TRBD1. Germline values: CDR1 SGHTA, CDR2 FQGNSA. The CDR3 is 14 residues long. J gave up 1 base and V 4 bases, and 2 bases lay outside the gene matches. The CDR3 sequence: CASSSRGLNYGYTF. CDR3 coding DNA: TGTGCCAGCAGCTCCAGGGGGCTTAACTATGGCTACACCTTC. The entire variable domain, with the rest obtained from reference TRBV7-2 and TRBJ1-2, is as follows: GAGVSQSPSNKVTEKGKDVELRCDPISGHTALYWYRQSLGQGLEFLIYFQGNSAPDKSGLPSDRFSAERTGGSVSTLTIQRTQQEDSAVYLCASSSRGLNYGYTFGSGTRLTVV.

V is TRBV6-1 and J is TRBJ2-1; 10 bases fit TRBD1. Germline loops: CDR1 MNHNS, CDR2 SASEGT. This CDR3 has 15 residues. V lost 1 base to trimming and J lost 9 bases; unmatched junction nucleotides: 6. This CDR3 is CASSEEWTGGGEQFF. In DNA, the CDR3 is TGTGCCAGCAGTGAAGAATGGACAGGGGGAGGTGAGCAGTTCTTC.

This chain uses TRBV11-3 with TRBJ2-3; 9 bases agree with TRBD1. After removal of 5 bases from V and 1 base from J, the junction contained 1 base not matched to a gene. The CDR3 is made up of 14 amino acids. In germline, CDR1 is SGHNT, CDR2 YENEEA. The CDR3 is CASSRTGGTDTQYF. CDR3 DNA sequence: TGTGCCAGCAGCCGGACAGGGGGCACAGATACGCAGTATTTT.

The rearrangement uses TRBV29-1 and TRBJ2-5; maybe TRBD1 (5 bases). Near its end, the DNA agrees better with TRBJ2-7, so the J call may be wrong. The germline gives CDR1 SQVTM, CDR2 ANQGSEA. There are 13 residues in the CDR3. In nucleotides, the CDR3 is TGCAGCGTTGAGCAGGGCCCTCCTAACGAGCAGTACTTC. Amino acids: CSVEQGPPNEQYF.

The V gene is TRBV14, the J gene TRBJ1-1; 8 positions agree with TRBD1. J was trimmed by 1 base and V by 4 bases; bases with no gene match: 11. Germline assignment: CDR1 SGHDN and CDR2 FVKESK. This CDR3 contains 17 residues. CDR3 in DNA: TGTGCCAGCAGCCCTTTCGTTGGGACAGGTTCGAACACTGAAGCTTTCTTT. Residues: CASSPFVGTGSNTEAFF. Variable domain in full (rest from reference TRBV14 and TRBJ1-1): EAGVTQFPSHSVIEKGQTVTLRCDPISGHDNLYWYRRVMGKEIKFLLHFVKESKQDESGMPNNRFLAERTGGTYSTLKVQPAELEDSGVYFCASSPFVGTGSNTEAFFGQGTRLTVV.

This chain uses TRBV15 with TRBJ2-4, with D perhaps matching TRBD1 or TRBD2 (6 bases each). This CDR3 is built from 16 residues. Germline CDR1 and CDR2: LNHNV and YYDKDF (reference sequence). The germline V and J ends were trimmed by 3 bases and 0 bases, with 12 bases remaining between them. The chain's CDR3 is CATSRGRTEAKNIQYF. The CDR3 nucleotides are TGTGCCACCAGCAGGGGGAGGACAGAAGCCAAAAACATTCAGTACTTC.

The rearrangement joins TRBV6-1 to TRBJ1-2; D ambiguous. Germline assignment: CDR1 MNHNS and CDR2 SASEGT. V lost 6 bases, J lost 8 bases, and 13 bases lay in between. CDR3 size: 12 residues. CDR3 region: CASSPTWRGYTF. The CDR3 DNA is TGTGCCAGCAGCCCTACATGGCGGGGCTACACCTTC.

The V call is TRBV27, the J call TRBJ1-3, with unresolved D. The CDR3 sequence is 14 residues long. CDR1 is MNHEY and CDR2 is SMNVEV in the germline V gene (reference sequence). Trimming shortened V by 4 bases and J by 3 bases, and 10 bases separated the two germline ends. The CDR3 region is CASSSGLLGNTIYF. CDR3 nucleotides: TGTGCCAGCAGTTCCGGGCTGCTTGGAAACACCATATATTTT.

CDR3 protein: CAISPGPAAKNIQYF. The CDR3 DNA follows: TGTGCCATCAGTCCGGGACCCGCAGCCAAAAACATTCAGTACTTC. The genes are TRBV10-3 and TRBJ2-4; D might be TRBD1 or TRBD2, each matching 5 bases. In germline, CDR1 is ENHRY, CDR2 SYGVKD. The CDR3 extends over 15 amino acids. V was pared by 5 bases and J by 0 bases, with 11 bases between.

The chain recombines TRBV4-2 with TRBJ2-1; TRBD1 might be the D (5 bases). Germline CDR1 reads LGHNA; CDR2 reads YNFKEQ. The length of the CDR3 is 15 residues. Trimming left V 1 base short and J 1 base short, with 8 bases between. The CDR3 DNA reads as TGTGCCAGCAGCCAAGTTTCAGGGTCCTACAATGAGCAGTTCTTC. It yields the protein CASSQVSGSYNEQFF.

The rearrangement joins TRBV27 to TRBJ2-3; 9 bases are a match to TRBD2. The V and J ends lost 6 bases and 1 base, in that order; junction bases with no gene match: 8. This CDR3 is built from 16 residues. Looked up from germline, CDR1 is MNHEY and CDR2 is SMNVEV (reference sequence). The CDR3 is CASRPNRLAGTDTQYF. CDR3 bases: TGTGCCAGCAGACCCAACCGACTAGCGGGCACAGATACGCAGTATTTT.

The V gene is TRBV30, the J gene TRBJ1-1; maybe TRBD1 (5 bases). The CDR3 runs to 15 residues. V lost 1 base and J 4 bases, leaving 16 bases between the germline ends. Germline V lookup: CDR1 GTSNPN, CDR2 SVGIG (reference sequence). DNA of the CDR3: TGTGCCTGGAGTGCCGACAGCTTTGGGGGCACTGAAGCTTTCTTT. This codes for CAWSADSFGGTEAFF.

The CDR3 DNA follows: TGCAGCGTTGCCTCAGACTACTATGGCTACACCTTC. Protein sequence: CSVASDYYGYTF. The genes are TRBV29-1 and TRBJ1-2; D unresolved. Germline CDR1 and CDR2: SQVTM and ANQGSEA. V was shortened by 4 bases and J by 3 bases, with 9 bases between the two germline ends. The CDR3 sequence is 12 residues long.